The 23 T cell receptor beta chains below were found in one sample sequenced in a study of CD8+CD57+ T cells in acquired aplastic anemia. Patients picked for sequencing had shown CD8+CD57+ cell expansion detected by flow cytometry. The study profiled TCR beta VDJ and CDR3 using genomic DNA as template. TCRdb itself ran the reads through MiXCR, one entry per CDR3 protein. The profile shows some 98,000 distinct CDR3 sequences, roughly two thirds of them singletons. Sequencing was done on a sample of sorted CD4+, CD8+, or CD8+CD57+ T cells (not recorded which) from PBMCs. Receptors were obtained from a human donor with aplastic anemia.

This clonotype was picked up many times. J is TRBJ1-6 and V is TRBV7-9, with no clear D. CDR1 is SEHNR and CDR2 is FQNEAQ in the germline V gene (reference sequence). Trimming stripped 8 bases from V and 0 bases from J, with 8 bases between. The CDR3 consists of 14 residues. This CDR3 is CASARSSYNSPLHF. CDR3 sequence (DNA): TGTGCCAGCGCCAGGAGCTCCTATAATTCACCCCTCCACTTT.

This chain joins TRBV7-8 and TRBJ2-5, with D unclear. With 1 base removed from V and 1 base from J, the gap between germline ends came to 4 bases. The CDR3 loop spans 13 amino acids. Germline V gene data show CDR1 as SGHVS and CDR2 as FQNEAQ. CDR3 nucleotides: TGTGCCAGCAGCTTAGACAGCCAAGAGACCCAGTACTTC. Amino acid sequence: CASSLDSQETQYF.

This clonotype has a handful of counts. This chain links TRBV10-3 with TRBJ1-2; TRBD1 aligns across 10 bases. This CDR3 has 13 residues. Trimming cost V 7 bases and J 2 bases; bases outside gene matches: 1. The germline V gene encodes CDR1 ENHRY and CDR2 SYGVKD. The DNA of the CDR3 is TGTGCCATCAAGACAGGGGGCAACTATGGCTACACCTTC. As protein: CAIKTGGNYGYTF.

V usage is TRBV20-1 and J usage is TRBJ1-6; perhaps TRBD1 as D (6 bases). The CDR3 contains 15 residues. Trimming removed 0 bases from V and 6 bases from J, with 12 bases in between. Per the germline V gene, CDR1 is DFQATT and CDR2 is SNEGSKA (reference sequence). The CDR3 DNA follows: TGCAGTGCTAGAGACTACAGGGTTACTAATTCACCCCTCCACTTT. Translation: CSARDYRVTNSPLHF.

V usage is TRBV7-2 and J usage is TRBJ2-7; TRBD1 matches 8 bases. CDR3 length equals 15 residues. Per germline, CDR1 SGHTA and CDR2 FQGNSA. J gave up 3 bases and V 5 bases, and 9 bases lay outside the gene matches. CDR3 protein: CASSTKDRAHYEQYF. The CDR3 DNA sequence: TGTGCCAGCAGCACCAAGGACAGGGCCCACTACGAGCAGTACTTC. Filled out from reference TRBV7-2 and TRBJ2-7, the complete variable domain reads GAGVSQSPSNKVTEKGKDVELRCDPISGHTALYWYRQSLGQGLEFLIYFQGNSAPDKSGLPSDRFSAERTGGSVSTLTIQRTQQEDSAVYLCASSTKDRAHYEQYFGPGTRLTVT.

CDR3 bases: TGTGCCAGCAATGGACAGGGGGCGAATGAGCAGTTCTTC. It codes for CASNGQGANEQFF. The rearrangement joins TRBV7-6 to TRBJ2-1; 11 nucleotides line up with TRBD1. V trimming: 7 bases; J trimming: 7 bases; junction bases outside the gene matches: 3. CDR1 is SGHVS and CDR2 is FNYEAQ in the germline V gene. The CDR3 length is 13 residues.

J is TRBJ2-7 and V is TRBV7-2; D not certain. CDR3 size: 12 residues. Trimming removed 0 bases from V and 7 bases from J, with 7 bases in between. Germline CDR1 is SGHTA and CDR2 is FQGNSA. In DNA form, the CDR3 reads TGTGCCAGCAGCTTAGCAAGGCTGGAGCAGTACTTC. This translates into CASSLARLEQYF.

This clonotype has a count of ten or more. The chain recombines TRBV13 with TRBJ2-7; D call uncertain. The CDR3 covers 12 residues. V lost 0 bases to trimming and J lost 7 bases, with 7 bases between them. Germline values: CDR1 PRHDT, CDR2 FYEKMQ (reference sequence). CDR3 bases: TGTGCCAGCAGCTTAGGGGTTCGGGAGCAGTACTTC. Its protein is CASSLGVREQYF.

This clonotype was observed at least ten times. This chain links TRBV27 with TRBJ1-5; D gene uncertain. CDR1 and CDR2 from the germline V gene are MNHEY and SMNVEV (reference sequence). The length of the CDR3 is 13 residues. The V end lost 2 bases, the J end lost 5 bases, and 7 bases lay between the germline ends. This chain's CDR3 is CASSLDGDQPQHF. In DNA form, the CDR3 reads TGTGCCAGCAGTTTAGATGGGGATCAGCCCCAGCATTTT.

This clonotype was seen a handful of times. The J gene is TRBJ1-5, the V gene TRBV10-3; the D gene is possibly TRBD1 (5 bases). V was pared by 10 bases and J by 1 base, with 8 bases between. Germline assignment: CDR1 ENHRY and CDR2 SYGVKD. The CDR3 extends over 12 amino acids. The CDR3 DNA is TGTGCCACCCGGGACAGCAATCAGCCCCAGCATTTT. Amino acid sequence: CATRDSNQPQHF.

The chain is built from TRBV7-2 and TRBJ2-5; no firm D call. Trimming stripped 1 base from V and 1 base from J, with 13 bases between. CDR3 length: 16 amino acids. Germline CDR1 and CDR2: SGHTA and FQGNSA. The CDR3 sequence is CASSLVRSSSQETQYF. The CDR3 DNA reads TGTGCCAGCAGCTTAGTTCGGTCTAGTAGCCAAGAGACCCAGTACTTC. Full variable domain (remainder filled in from reference TRBV7-2 and TRBJ2-5): GAGVSQSPSNKVTEKGKDVELRCDPISGHTALYWYRQSLGQGLEFLIYFQGNSAPDKSGLPSDRFSAERTGGSVSTLTIQRTQQEDSAVYLCASSLVRSSSQETQYFGPGTRLLVL.

This clonotype showed up just a few times. The chain carries TRBV20-1 and TRBJ1-6; no clear D. This CDR3 has 14 residues. V lost 6 bases to trimming and J lost 9 bases, with 18 bases between them. The germline CDR1 and CDR2 sequences are DFQATT and SNEGSKA (reference sequence). CDR3: CSARLGSVTSPLHF. The CDR3 coding sequence is TGCAGTGCCAGATTAGGATCCGTTACTTCACCCCTCCACTTT.

V is TRBV19 and J is TRBJ1-1, with D tentatively TRBD1 (6 bases). This CDR3 region has 14 residues. Trimming took 5 bases from V and 2 from J, leaving 12 bases between them. Germline V CDR1 and CDR2: LNHDA, SQIVND (reference sequence). CDR3: CASSVQGYNTEAFF. CDR3 DNA: TGTGCCAGTAGTGTACAGGGATATAACACTGAAGCTTTCTTT. Filled out from reference TRBV19 and TRBJ1-1, the complete variable domain reads DGGITQSPKYLFRKEGQNVTLSCEQNLNHDAMYWYRQDPGQGLRLIYYSQIVNDFQKGDIAEGYSVSREKKESFPLTVTSAQKNPTAFYLCASSVQGYNTEAFFGQGTRLTVV.

The sample holds a few counts of this clonotype. This rearrangement joins TRBV2 to TRBJ2-1, with 9 bases fitting TRBD1. After removal of 4 bases from V and 7 bases from J, the junction contained 8 bases not matched to a gene. The germline V gene encodes CDR1 SNHLY and CDR2 FYNNEI. The CDR3 spans 15 residues. The CDR3: CASSVDRGYGNEQFF. The DNA for the CDR3 is TGTGCCAGCAGTGTCGACAGGGGGTATGGGAATGAGCAGTTCTTC.

This clonotype rates as medium-sized (0.01 to 0.1%). The rearrangement uses TRBV5-5 and TRBJ2-2; the D is unclear. The V and J ends lost 4 bases and 0 bases respectively, with 7 bases between them. Germline CDR1 is SGHKS and CDR2 is YYEKEE (reference sequence). The CDR3 has 14 amino acids. The CDR3 here is CASSLGPNTGELFF. For the CDR3, the DNA is TGTGCCAGCAGCCTAGGCCCGAACACCGGGGAGCTGTTTTTT.

The chain joins TRBV29-1 to TRBJ1-3; D possibly corresponds to TRBD1 (5 bases). The CDR3 length is 14 residues. V shed 6 bases and J shed 4 bases, with 16 bases lying between them. Germline V gene lookup returns CDR1 SQVTM and CDR2 ANQGSEA. The CDR3, as DNA: TGCAGCGTGCTAGCAGGGTTTTCCGGAAACACCATATATTTT. Its protein product is CSVLAGFSGNTIYF.

This rearrangement joins TRBV10-1 to TRBJ2-6, with D hard to call. This CDR3 comprises 15 residues. In germline, CDR1 is WNHNN, CDR2 SYGVQD (reference sequence). The ends were cut back, 1 base at V and 0 bases at J, with 4 bases in the middle. CDR3 in amino acids: CASSEWDSGANVLTF. The CDR3, as DNA: TGCGCCAGCAGTGAGTGGGACTCTGGGGCCAACGTCCTGACTTTC.

In regard to this clonotype: One end of the junction is discordant with germline, which a read error may explain. V usage is TRBV10-1 and J usage is TRBJ2-3; TRBD1 or TRBD2 may be the D gene (6 bases each). Germline assignment: CDR1 WNHNN and CDR2 SYGVQD (reference sequence). The CDR3 has 13 amino acids. For the CDR3, the DNA is TGCGCCAGCAGTGGGGGGGCCACAGATAGGCAGTATTTT. Translation: CASSGGATDRQYF.

This clonotype occurred many times. The chain couples TRBV5-8 to TRBJ1-6; 8 nucleotides match TRBD1. The CDR3 length is 15 residues. Germline CDR1 and CDR2: SGHTS and YDEGEE. J lost 7 bases, V lost 5 bases, and 8 bases had no gene match. DNA for the CDR3: TGTGCCAGCAGTGTACGACAGGGGCCAAATTCACCCCTCCACTTT. It translates to CASSVRQGPNSPLHF.

The chain joins TRBV24-1 to TRBJ2-2; the match to TRBD1 covers 7 bases. Trimming removed 3 bases from V and 4 bases from J; junction bases left unmatched: 4. Germline values: CDR1 KGHDR, CDR2 SFDVKD. The CDR3 extends over 15 amino acids. In DNA form, the CDR3 reads TGTGCCACCAGTGATCCGGGACAGCCCACCGGGGAGCTGTTTTTT. Translation gives CATSDPGQPTGELFF.

This clonotype turned up a few times. The chain combines TRBV7-2 with TRBJ2-7, with a weak D call TRBD1 (6 bases). Trimming removed 1 base from V and 2 bases from J, with 9 bases in between. Germline-derived CDR1 and CDR2 are SGHTA and FQGNSA. The CDR3 extends over 14 amino acids. This CDR3 reads CASSLDRVAYEQYF. DNA for the CDR3: TGTGCCAGCAGCTTAGACAGGGTTGCCTACGAGCAGTACTTC.

The chain has TRBV7-6 and TRBJ2-7; 7 nucleotides line up with TRBD2. This CDR3 is built from 12 residues. Germline values: CDR1 SGHVS, CDR2 FNYEAQ. V lost 5 bases and J lost 6; bases outside the gene matches: 4. The CDR3 loop reads CASSLERGEQYF. CDR3 DNA: TGTGCCAGCAGCCTAGAGCGGGGCGAGCAGTACTTC.

The J gene is TRBJ1-3, the V gene TRBV20-1; D not certain. The CDR3 is made up of 14 amino acids. Germline loops: CDR1 DFQATT, CDR2 SNEGSKA (reference sequence). Trimming removed 1 base from V and 4 bases from J, with 11 bases in between. The CDR3 sequence is CSARVSQEGNTIYF. The DNA of the CDR3 is TGCAGTGCTAGAGTGAGCCAGGAGGGAAACACCATATATTTT.